The source of this T cell receptor beta chain is a study of identical twins. Template switching, a step in the protocol, added a universal primer site, and cDNA carried unique molecular identifiers. MiXCR was run by TCRdb on the 5' RACE reads, yielding one entry per CDR3 protein. Of hundreds of thousands of distinct CDR3 sequences listed, 7% to 8.5% are singletons. Only healthy Caucasians were enrolled as donors. Comments on this clonotype: Its specificity is not known.

CDR3 length: 13 amino acids. The germline V gene has CDR1 DFQATT and CDR2 SNEGSKA (reference sequence). V was trimmed by 6 bases and J by 7 bases, leaving 18 bases between them. Study results and limitations: Models underestimated TCR alpha sharing (out-of-frame) in monozygotic twins.

The same sample was also used in a study of yellow fever vaccine responses in identical twins. As that report states: Twins' vaccine T cell responses reportedly seemed partly convergent and partly personalized.

This sequence was found in a woman aged 18-30 years in good health. The genes are TRBV20-1 and TRBJ1-1; maybe TRBD1 (6 bases). The material sequenced was CD8+ T cells sorted from blood. CDR3 DNA sequence: TGCAGTGCGAGGACGACAGGAGATAATGAAGCTTTCTTT. Amino acids: CSARTTGDNEAFF.